These T cell receptor beta chains were read from a single sample in a study of blood T cell repertoires in COVID-19. The protocol was immunoSEQ multiplex PCR, while the TCRdb copy is restricted to in-frame clones and leaves out a portion. The data show fewer than 250,000 clones, roughly four fifths seen once. The sequenced sample was peripheral blood. These receptors originate from a woman aged 50 to 60 with active or convalescent COVID-19. Both conserved end residues are trimmed from each CDR3.

V,CDR3
TRBV18,ASSRLHTLEETQY
TRBV19,ASSNTRGLTDTQY
TRBV28,ASSYPQGGLGEQF
TRBV21-1,ASSKELSTGDNQPQH
TRBV2,ASARDRRTQH
TRBV5-1,ASSPRTGQLQETQY
TRBV19,ASSGQGTSGANVLT
TRBV4-1,ASSHGDSRATEAF
TRBV6-5,ASSPQGINSPLH
TRBV9,ASTPTRVNYGYT
TRBV24-1,ATSDPRGPGNTIY